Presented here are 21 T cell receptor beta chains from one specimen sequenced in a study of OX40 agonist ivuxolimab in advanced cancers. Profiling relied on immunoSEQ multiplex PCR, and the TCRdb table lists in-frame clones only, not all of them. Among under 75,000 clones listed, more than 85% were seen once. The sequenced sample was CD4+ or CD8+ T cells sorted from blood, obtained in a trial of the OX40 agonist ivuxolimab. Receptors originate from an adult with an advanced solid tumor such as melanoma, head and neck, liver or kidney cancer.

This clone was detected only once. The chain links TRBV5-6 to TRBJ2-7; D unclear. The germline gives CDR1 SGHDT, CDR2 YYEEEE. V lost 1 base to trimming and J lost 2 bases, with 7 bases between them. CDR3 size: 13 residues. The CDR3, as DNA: TGTGCCAGCAGCTTGAGACGGACCTACGAGCAGTACTTC. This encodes CASSLRRTYEQYF.

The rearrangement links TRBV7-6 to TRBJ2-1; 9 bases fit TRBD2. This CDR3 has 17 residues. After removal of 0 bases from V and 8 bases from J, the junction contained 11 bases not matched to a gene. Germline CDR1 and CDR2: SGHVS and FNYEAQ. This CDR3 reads CASSLARGGGALDEQFF. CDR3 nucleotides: TGTGCCAGCAGCTTAGCGCGCGGCGGGGGGGCCCTTGATGAGCAGTTCTTC.

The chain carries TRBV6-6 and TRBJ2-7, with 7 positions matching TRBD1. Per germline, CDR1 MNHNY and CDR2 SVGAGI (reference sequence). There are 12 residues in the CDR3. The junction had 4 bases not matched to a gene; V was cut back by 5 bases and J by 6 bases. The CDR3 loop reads CASSQSGGEQYF. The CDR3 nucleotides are TGTGCCAGCAGTCAGTCAGGGGGCGAGCAGTACTTC.

The CDR3 DNA sequence: TGTGCCAGCAGCTTGGCAGGGGTGCCTGAAGCTTTCTTT. Translation gives CASSLAGVPEAFF. This sequence joins TRBV5-5 and TRBJ1-1, with TRBD1 as a possible D gene (6 bases). Germline CDR1 SGHKS, CDR2 YYEKEE (reference sequence). V was clipped by 0 bases and J by 6 bases, with 9 bases between them. The CDR3 has 13 amino acids.

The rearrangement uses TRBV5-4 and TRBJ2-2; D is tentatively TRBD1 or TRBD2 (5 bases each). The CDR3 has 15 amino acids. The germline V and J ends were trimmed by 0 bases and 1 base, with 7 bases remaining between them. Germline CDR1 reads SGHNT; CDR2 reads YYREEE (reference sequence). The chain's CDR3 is CASSLGGWNTGELFF. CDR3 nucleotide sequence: TGTGCCAGCAGCTTGGGGGGGTGGAACACCGGGGAGCTGTTTTTT.

CDR3 sequence: CASSFGTGGTYEQYF. The CDR3 DNA reads as TGTGCCAGCAGCTTTGGGACAGGGGGGACCTACGAGCAGTACTTC. This chain links TRBV7-8 with TRBJ2-7; 11 nucleotides match TRBD1. The CDR3 runs to 15 residues. Trimming cost V 3 bases and J 2 bases; bases outside gene matches: 3. Germline V gives CDR1 SGHVS, CDR2 FQNEAQ.

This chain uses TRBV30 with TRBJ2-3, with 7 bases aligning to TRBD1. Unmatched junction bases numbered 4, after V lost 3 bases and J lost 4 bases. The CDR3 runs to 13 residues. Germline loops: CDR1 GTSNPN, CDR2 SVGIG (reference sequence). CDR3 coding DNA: TGTGCCTGGAGGGACACAGGGGCAGATACGCAGTATTTT. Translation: CAWRDTGADTQYF.

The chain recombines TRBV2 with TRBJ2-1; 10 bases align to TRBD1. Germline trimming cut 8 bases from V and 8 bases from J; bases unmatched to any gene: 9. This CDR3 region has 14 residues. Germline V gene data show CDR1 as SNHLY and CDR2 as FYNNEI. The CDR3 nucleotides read TGTGCCAGCCTCGGGACAGGGGCGTTGGATGAGCAGTTCTTC. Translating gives CASLGTGALDEQFF.

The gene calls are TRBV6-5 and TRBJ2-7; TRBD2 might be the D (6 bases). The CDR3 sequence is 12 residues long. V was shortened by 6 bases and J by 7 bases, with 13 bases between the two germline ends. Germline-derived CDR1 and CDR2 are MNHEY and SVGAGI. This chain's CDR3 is CASSSFRGEQYF. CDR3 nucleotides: TGTGCCAGCAGCTCCTTTCGGGGGGAGCAGTACTTC.

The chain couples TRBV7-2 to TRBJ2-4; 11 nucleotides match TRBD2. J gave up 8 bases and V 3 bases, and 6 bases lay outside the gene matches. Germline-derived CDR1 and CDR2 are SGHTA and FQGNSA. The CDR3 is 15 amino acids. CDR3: CASSLTSGDNDIQYF. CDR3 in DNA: TGTGCCAGCAGCTTGACTAGCGGGGATAACGACATTCAGTACTTC.

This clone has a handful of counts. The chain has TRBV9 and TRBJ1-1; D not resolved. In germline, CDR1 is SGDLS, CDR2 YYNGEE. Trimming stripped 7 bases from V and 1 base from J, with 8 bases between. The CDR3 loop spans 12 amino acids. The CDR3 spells CASRPGNTEAFF. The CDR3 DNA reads TGTGCCAGCCGCCCGGGGAACACTGAAGCTTTCTTT.

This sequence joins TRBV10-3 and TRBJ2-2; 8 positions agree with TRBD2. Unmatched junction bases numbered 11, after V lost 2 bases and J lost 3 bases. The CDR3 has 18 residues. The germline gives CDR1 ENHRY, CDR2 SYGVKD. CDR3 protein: CAISEETPGLVDTGELFF. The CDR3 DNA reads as TGTGCCATCAGTGAGGAAACTCCGGGACTAGTAGACACCGGGGAGCTGTTTTTT.

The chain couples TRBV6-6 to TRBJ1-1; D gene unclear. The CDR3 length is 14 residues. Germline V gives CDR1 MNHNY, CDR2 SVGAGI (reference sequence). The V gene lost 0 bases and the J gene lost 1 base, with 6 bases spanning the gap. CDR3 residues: CASSYSSQNTEAFF. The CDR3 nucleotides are TGTGCCAGCAGTTACTCGAGTCAGAACACTGAAGCTTTCTTT.

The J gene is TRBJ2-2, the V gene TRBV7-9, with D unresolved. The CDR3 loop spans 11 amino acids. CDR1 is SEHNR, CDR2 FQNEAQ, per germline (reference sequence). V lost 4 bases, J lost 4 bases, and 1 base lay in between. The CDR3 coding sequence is TGTGCCAGCAGCTCCACCGGGGAGCTGTTTTTT. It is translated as CASSSTGELFF.

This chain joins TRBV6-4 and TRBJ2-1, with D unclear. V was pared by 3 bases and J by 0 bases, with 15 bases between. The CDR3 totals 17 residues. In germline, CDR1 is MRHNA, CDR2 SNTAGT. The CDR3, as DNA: TGTGCCAGCAGTGAGTTCAGTGGCGCTAGCTCCTACAATGAGCAGTTCTTC. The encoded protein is CASSEFSGASSYNEQFF.

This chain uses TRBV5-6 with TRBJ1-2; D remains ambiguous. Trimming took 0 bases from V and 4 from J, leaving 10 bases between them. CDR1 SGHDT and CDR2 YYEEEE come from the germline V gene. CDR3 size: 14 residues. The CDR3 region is CASSLGADPYGYTF. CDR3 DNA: TGTGCCAGCAGCTTGGGGGCGGACCCCTATGGCTACACCTTC.

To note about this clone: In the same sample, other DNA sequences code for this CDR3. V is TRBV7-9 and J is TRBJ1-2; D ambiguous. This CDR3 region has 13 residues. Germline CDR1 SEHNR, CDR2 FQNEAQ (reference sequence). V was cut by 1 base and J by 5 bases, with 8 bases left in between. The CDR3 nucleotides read TGTGCCAGCAGCTTAGGGACGGCTTATGGCTACACCTTC. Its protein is CASSLGTAYGYTF. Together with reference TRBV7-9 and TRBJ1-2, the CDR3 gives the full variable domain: DTGVSQNPRHKITKRGQNVTFRCDPISEHNRLYWYRQTLGQGPEFLTYFQNEAQLEKSRLLSDRFSAERPKGSFSTLEIQRTEQGDSAMYLCASSLGTAYGYTFGSGTRLTVV.

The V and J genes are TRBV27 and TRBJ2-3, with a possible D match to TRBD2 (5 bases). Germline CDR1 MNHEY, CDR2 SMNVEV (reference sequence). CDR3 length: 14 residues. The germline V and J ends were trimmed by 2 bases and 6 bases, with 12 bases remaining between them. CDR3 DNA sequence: TGTGCCAGCAGTTTAATAGGGCGAGGGGATACGCAGTATTTT. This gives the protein CASSLIGRGDTQYF.

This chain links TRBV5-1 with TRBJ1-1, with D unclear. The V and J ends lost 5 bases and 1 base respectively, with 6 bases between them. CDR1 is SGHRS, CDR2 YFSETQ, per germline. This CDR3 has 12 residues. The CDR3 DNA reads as TGCGCCAGCAGTGAGGGGAACACTGAAGCTTTCTTT. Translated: CASSEGNTEAFF. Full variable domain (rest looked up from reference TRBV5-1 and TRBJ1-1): KAGVTQTPRYLIKTRGQQVTLSCSPISGHRSVSWYQQTPGQGLQFLFEYFSETQRNKGNFPGRFSGRQFSNSRSEMNVSTLELGDSALYLCASSEGNTEAFFGQGTRLTVV.

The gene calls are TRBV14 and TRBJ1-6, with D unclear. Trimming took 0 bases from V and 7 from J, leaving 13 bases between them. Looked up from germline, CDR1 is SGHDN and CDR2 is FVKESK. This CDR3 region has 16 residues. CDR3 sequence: CASSQDLEGWNSPLHF. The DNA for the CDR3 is TGTGCCAGCAGCCAAGATCTTGAAGGGTGGAATTCACCCCTCCACTTT. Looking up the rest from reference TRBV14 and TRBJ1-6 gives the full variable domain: EAGVTQFPSHSVIEKGQTVTLRCDPISGHDNLYWYRRVMGKEIKFLLHFVKESKQDESGMPNNRFLAERTGGTYSTLKVQPAELEDSGVYFCASSQDLEGWNSPLHFGNGTRLTVT.

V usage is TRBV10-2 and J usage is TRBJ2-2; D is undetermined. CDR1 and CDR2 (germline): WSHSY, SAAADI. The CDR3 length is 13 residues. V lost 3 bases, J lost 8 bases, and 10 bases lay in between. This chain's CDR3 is CASSDGAWGELFF. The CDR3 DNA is TGCGCCAGCAGTGATGGCGCTTGGGGGGAGCTGTTTTTT.